These T cell receptor beta chains were read from a single sample in a study of shared T cell receptors in the human thymus. This table comes from immunoSEQ multiplex PCR, and its TCRdb copy is limited to in-frame clones, with some not included. The sample contains approximately 660,000 clones, approximately 87% of which appear only once. These same data were also listed under a study on human thymus T cells.

Source material: thymocytes. The receptors were gathered from a boy younger than two with a congenital heart defect. CDR3s include the opening cysteine and the closing phenylalanine or tryptophan. Each record gives: D gene, J gene, clone size, V gene, CDR3 DNA, CDR3 protein. The D gene is left open where the match is weak. Rows may omit the clone size; those that give it use once, few, many or a size class.

D gene: TRBD1; J gene: TRBJ2-5; clone size: once; V gene: TRBV7-9; CDR3 DNA: TGTGCCAGCAGCAACCCCGACAGGGTACGGGAGACCCAGTACTTC; CDR3 protein: CASSNPDRVRETQYF
D gene: TRBD1; J gene: TRBJ2-7; clone size: -; V gene: TRBV28; CDR3 DNA: TGTGCCAGCAGTTCTGACAGGGGGCAGGCCTACGAGCAGTACTTC; CDR3 protein: CASSSDRGQAYEQYF
D gene: -; J gene: TRBJ1-2; clone size: -; V gene: TRBV5-6; CDR3 DNA: TGTGCCAGCAGCTTGGACAGAAAGAACTATGGCTACACCTTC; CDR3 protein: CASSLDRKNYGYTF
D gene: -; J gene: TRBJ1-3; clone size: -; V gene: TRBV18; CDR3 DNA: TGTGCCAGCTCACCAGGGGGCCCAGGAAACACCATATATTTT; CDR3 protein: CASSPGGPGNTIYF
D gene: -; J gene: TRBJ2-3; clone size: -; V gene: TRBV30; CDR3 DNA: TGTGCCTGGGCGACCGGGAGCACAGATACGCAGTATTTT; CDR3 protein: CAWATGSTDTQYF
D gene: TRBD2; J gene: TRBJ2-2; clone size: -; V gene: TRBV4-3; CDR3 DNA: TGCGCCAGCAGCCAATGGGGTGGGGCGGGAGGCACCGGGGAGCTGTTTTTT; CDR3 protein: CASSQWGGAGGTGELFF
D gene: TRBD1; J gene: TRBJ1-2; clone size: -; V gene: TRBV12-5; CDR3 DNA: TGTGCTAGTGGTGCTCAGGGGGTGGGCTATGGCTACACCTTC; CDR3 protein: CASGAQGVGYGYTF
D gene: TRBD2; J gene: TRBJ2-5; clone size: -; V gene: TRBV9; CDR3 DNA: TGTGCCAGCAGCGTTCTAGCGGGAAGGAGAGAGACCCAGTACTTC; CDR3 protein: CASSVLAGRRETQYF
D gene: TRBD2; J gene: TRBJ2-2; clone size: once; V gene: TRBV30; CDR3 DNA: TGTGCCTGGGGGGGAGGGACCGGGGAGCTGTTTTTT; CDR3 protein: CAWGGGTGELFF
D gene: -; J gene: TRBJ1-4; clone size: -; V gene: TRBV30; CDR3 DNA: TGTGCCTGGAGTAGTGGGCACTTTAATGAAAAACTGTTTTTT; CDR3 protein: CAWSSGHFNEKLFF
D gene: -; J gene: TRBJ2-3; clone size: -; V gene: TRBV12-5; CDR3 DNA: TGTGCTAGTGGTCCAGGGGCTGCCAACACAGATACGCAGTATTTT; CDR3 protein: CASGPGAANTDTQYF
D gene: -; J gene: TRBJ2-5; clone size: -; V gene: TRBV5-1; CDR3 DNA: TGCGCCAGCAGCTGGCGACTGCTTAAAGAGACCCAGTACTTC; CDR3 protein: CASSWRLLKETQYF
D gene: TRBD2; J gene: TRBJ2-1; clone size: -; V gene: TRBV27; CDR3 DNA: TGTGCCGCCCGCTCCAGCGGGGCTTACAATGAGCAGTTCTTC; CDR3 protein: CAARSSGAYNEQFF
D gene: -; J gene: TRBJ1-1; clone size: -; V gene: TRBV5-6; CDR3 DNA: TGTGCCAGCAGCTGGGGGGTCGGGGGCACTGAAGCTTTCTTT; CDR3 protein: CASSWGVGGTEAFF
D gene: -; J gene: TRBJ1-2; clone size: -; V gene: TRBV28; CDR3 DNA: TGTGCCAGCAGTTTAATGGCTTTCACTGCTGAGGGCTATGGCTACACCTTC; CDR3 protein: CASSLMAFTAEGYGYTF
D gene: TRBD2; J gene: TRBJ2-7; clone size: -; V gene: TRBV4-2; CDR3 DNA: TGTGCCAGCAGCCAAGAGCCCACCGGGACTAGCTCCTACGAGCAGTACTTC; CDR3 protein: CASSQEPTGTSSYEQYF
D gene: TRBD2; J gene: TRBJ2-7; clone size: -; V gene: TRBV27; CDR3 DNA: TGTGCCAGCAGTCCGTCAGCGGGAGGGCCCTACGAGCAGTACTTC; CDR3 protein: CASSPSAGGPYEQYF
D gene: TRBD1; J gene: TRBJ2-1; clone size: -; V gene: TRBV18; CDR3 DNA: TGTGCCAGCTCACCCTCGACAGGGGGCTCCCACAATGAGCAGTTCTTC; CDR3 protein: CASSPSTGGSHNEQFF
D gene: TRBD1; J gene: TRBJ1-4; clone size: -; V gene: TRBV9; CDR3 DNA: TGTGCCAGCAGCGTAGACTCGGGACAGCTGGACGAAAAACTGTTTTTT; CDR3 protein: CASSVDSGQLDEKLFF
D gene: -; J gene: TRBJ1-3; clone size: few; V gene: TRBV28; CDR3 DNA: TGTGCCAGCAGTCCCATAACTGGGGCGGACGGAAACACCATATATTTT; CDR3 protein: CASSPITGADGNTIYF
D gene: TRBD2; J gene: TRBJ2-7; clone size: -; V gene: TRBV18; CDR3 DNA: TGTGCCAGCTCACCGATCGGGACTAGCGGGAGGCCACCACCCTACGAGCAGTACTTC; CDR3 protein: CASSPIGTSGRPPPYEQYF
D gene: TRBD1; J gene: TRBJ1-2; clone size: -; V gene: TRBV13; CDR3 DNA: TGTGCCAGCAGCTCCCGACAGGGACCCTATGGCTACACCTTC; CDR3 protein: CASSSRQGPYGYTF
D gene: -; J gene: TRBJ2-3; clone size: few; V gene: TRBV21-1; CDR3 DNA: TGTGCCAGCACCAAAGGGACTAGCGGGAGGAGGGGTATTAAAGATACGCAGTATTTT; CDR3 protein: CASTKGTSGRRGIKDTQYF
D gene: TRBD1; J gene: TRBJ2-7; clone size: -; V gene: TRBV6-6; CDR3 DNA: TGTGCCAGCAGGGACCCGGGACAGGGGGACGGGGAGCAGTACTTC; CDR3 protein: CASRDPGQGDGEQYF
D gene: TRBD2; J gene: TRBJ2-3; clone size: -; V gene: TRBV6-1; CDR3 DNA: TGTGCCAGCACTTGGGACTACGCTAGCACAGATACGCAGTATTTT; CDR3 protein: CASTWDYASTDTQYF
D gene: TRBD1; J gene: TRBJ2-7; clone size: -; V gene: TRBV15; CDR3 DNA: TGTGCCACCAGCAGAGGCCCCCGACAGGGGTCCTACGAGCAGTACTTC; CDR3 protein: CATSRGPRQGSYEQYF
D gene: TRBD1; J gene: TRBJ2-2; clone size: -; V gene: TRBV27; CDR3 DNA: TGTGCCAGCAGTTTAGACAGGGGGCGGATACCCGGGGAGCTGTTTTTT; CDR3 protein: CASSLDRGRIPGELFF
D gene: -; J gene: TRBJ1-3; clone size: -; V gene: TRBV7-2; CDR3 DNA: TGTGCCAGCAGCTTTCCAACAGGGTCCACTGGAAACACCATATATTTT; CDR3 protein: CASSFPTGSTGNTIYF
D gene: TRBD1; J gene: TRBJ2-7; clone size: -; V gene: TRBV11-2; CDR3 DNA: TGTGCCAGCAGCCCCGGGACAGGGGGTCGGTACGAGCAGTACTTC; CDR3 protein: CASSPGTGGRYEQYF
D gene: TRBD1; J gene: TRBJ2-7; clone size: -; V gene: TRBV14; CDR3 DNA: TGTGCCAGCAGCCTACGACAGGGTGGAAACTACGAGCAGTACTTC; CDR3 protein: CASSLRQGGNYEQYF
D gene: TRBD2; J gene: TRBJ2-1; clone size: -; V gene: TRBV14; CDR3 DNA: TGTGCCAGCAGCCAGCCCGGGAGGATCCGGAATGAGCAGTTCTTC; CDR3 protein: CASSQPGRIRNEQFF
D gene: -; J gene: TRBJ2-1; clone size: -; V gene: TRBV29-1; CDR3 DNA: TGCAGCGTTGACCCCCCGGGACGGGGACGAGGCGGGAAGCTTAATGAGCAGTTCTTC; CDR3 protein: CSVDPPGRGRGGKLNEQFF
D gene: TRBD2; J gene: TRBJ2-1; clone size: few; V gene: TRBV28; CDR3 DNA: TGTGCCAGCAGTTCCCCCCCGGGAGGGTTGGATGAGCAGTTCTTC; CDR3 protein: CASSSPPGGLDEQFF
D gene: TRBD1; J gene: TRBJ1-3; clone size: -; V gene: TRBV6-5; CDR3 DNA: TGTGCCAGCAGTTCGGACAGGGGGGATGGAAACACCATATATTTT; CDR3 protein: CASSSDRGDGNTIYF
D gene: TRBD2; J gene: TRBJ2-3; clone size: -; V gene: TRBV4-1; CDR3 DNA: TGCGCCAGCAGCCAAGACCGACTAGCGGGAAAGAGAGGAGTTCTAGATACGCAGTATTTT; CDR3 protein: CASSQDRLAGKRGVLDTQYF
D gene: TRBD2; J gene: TRBJ2-3; clone size: -; V gene: TRBV4-1; CDR3 DNA: TGCGCCAGCAGCCGAAAGGGACTAGCGGGCCCCACAGATACGCAGTATTTT; CDR3 protein: CASSRKGLAGPTDTQYF
D gene: -; J gene: TRBJ2-1; clone size: -; V gene: TRBV7-2; CDR3 DNA: TGTGCCAGCAGCCCGAAGGCGGAGATAGAGCAGTTCTTC; CDR3 protein: CASSPKAEIEQFF
D gene: TRBD2; J gene: TRBJ2-5; clone size: -; V gene: TRBV30; CDR3 DNA: TGTGCCTGGACCAATAGCGGGCTTCAAGAGACCCAGTACTTC; CDR3 protein: CAWTNSGLQETQYF
D gene: -; J gene: TRBJ2-2; clone size: once; V gene: TRBV15; CDR3 DNA: TGTGCCACCAGCAGAGTAGGGTGGAGGGGATCGGACACCGGGGAGCTGTTTTTT; CDR3 protein: CATSRVGWRGSDTGELFF
D gene: -; J gene: TRBJ2-5; clone size: -; V gene: TRBV6-4; CDR3 DNA: TGTGCCAGCAGTGACTCGATCCTAAGTAATGGGCCGAAACAAGAGACCCAGTACTTC; CDR3 protein: CASSDSILSNGPKQETQYF